What follows are 5 T cell receptor beta chains derived from one specimen sequenced in a study of identical twins. One entry per CDR3 protein, called by TCRdb with MiXCR from the 5' RACE reads. The sample lists approximately 600,000 distinct CDR3 sequences, roughly 7.2% occurring once. These data were also filed under a second study, of yellow fever vaccine responses in identical twins.

The sample comprised PBMCs. Every receptor here comes from a woman aged 18-29 years in good health.

V gene TRBV3-1 combines with J gene TRBJ1-1, with 8 positions matching TRBD1. V gave up 3 bases and J gave up 1 base; unmatched junction bases: 7. CDR1 and CDR2 from the germline V gene are LGHDT and YNNKEL (reference sequence). This CDR3 is 16 amino acids long. CDR3 region: CASSQYSGTGNTEAFF. DNA for the CDR3: TGTGCCAGCAGCCAGTACTCCGGGACAGGGAACACTGAAGCTTTCTTT. The whole variable domain, filled in from reference TRBV3-1 and TRBJ1-1, reads DTAVSQTPKYLVTQMGNDKSIKCEQNLGHDTMYWYKQDSKKFLKIMFSYNNKELIINETVPNRFSPKSPDKAHLNLHINSLELGDSAVYFCASSQYSGTGNTEAFFGQGTRLTVV.

There are many counts of this clonotype. The genes are TRBV20-1 and TRBJ2-3; D remains unclear. Trimming removed 1 base at V and 4 bases at J, with 6 bases between. CDR1 is DFQATT and CDR2 is SNEGSKA in the germline V gene (reference sequence). The CDR3 is 12 residues long. CDR3 protein: CSARAVADTQYF. CDR3 nucleotide sequence: TGCAGTGCTAGAGCAGTTGCAGATACGCAGTATTTT.

Points on this clonotype: A much larger clone lies a single base off, so this may be a read error. The rearrangement links TRBV6-1 to TRBJ2-1; 10 bases line up with TRBD2. This CDR3 has 16 amino acids. Germline V gene sequence: CDR1 MNHNS, CDR2 SASEGT. Trimming took 1 base from V and 3 from J; bases not matched to a gene: 3. The CDR3 is CASSEGSGGSYNEQFF. The CDR3 DNA follows: TGTGCCAGCAGTGAAGGTAGCGGGGGGAGCTACAATGAGCAGTTCTTC.

Ten or more counts support this clonotype. The rearrangement links TRBV12-3 or TRBV12-4 to TRBJ2-2; the D gene could be TRBD1 or TRBD2 (5 bases each). V was shortened by 7 bases and J by 0 bases, with 15 bases between the two germline ends. CDR3 length: 16 amino acids. CDR3 sequence (DNA): TGTGCCAGCACCAACCAAGGGACGGCGAACACCGGGGAGCTGTTTTTT. It specifies CASTNQGTANTGELFF.

The CDR3 spells CASSGGAGTDQPQHF. For the CDR3, the DNA is TGTGCCAGCTCCGGGGGGGCCGGGACGGATCAGCCCCAGCATTTT. This chain connects TRBV3-1 to TRBJ1-5, with D perhaps TRBD1 (6 bases). Trimming removed 8 bases at V and 5 bases at J, with 19 bases between. Per germline, CDR1 LGHDT and CDR2 YNNKEL (reference sequence). This CDR3 comprises 15 residues.